This TCR beta chain stems from a study of blood T cell repertoires in COVID-19. Study-wide context: Nucleic acid was either cDNA or gDNA, and it came from T cells, B-cell-depleted T cells, or PBMCs.

The CDR3 is 14 residues long. Germline V gene sequence: CDR1 SGHNT, CDR2 YYREEE (reference sequence). V gave up 4 bases and J gave up 8 bases, with 13 bases separating them. Under the authors' procedure: Estimation of nucleated cell counts was performed using reference gene primer amplification. The method was immunoSEQ multiplex PCR; TCRdb's version includes in-frame clones alone and lacks a portion of them. V and J calls and clone size are given by that table; D and trimming were obtained from the DNA. The sample records just under 350,000 clones, around 80% being singletons. This sequence originates from a man under 40 with active or convalescent COVID-19. V gene TRBV5-4 combines with J gene TRBJ1-6, with D maybe TRBD1 (6 bases). Sequencing used peripheral blood. CDR3 DNA sequence: TGTGCCAGCAGCCACAGGGACGCAGATTCACCCCTCCACTTT. This sequence encodes CASSHRDADSPLHF.